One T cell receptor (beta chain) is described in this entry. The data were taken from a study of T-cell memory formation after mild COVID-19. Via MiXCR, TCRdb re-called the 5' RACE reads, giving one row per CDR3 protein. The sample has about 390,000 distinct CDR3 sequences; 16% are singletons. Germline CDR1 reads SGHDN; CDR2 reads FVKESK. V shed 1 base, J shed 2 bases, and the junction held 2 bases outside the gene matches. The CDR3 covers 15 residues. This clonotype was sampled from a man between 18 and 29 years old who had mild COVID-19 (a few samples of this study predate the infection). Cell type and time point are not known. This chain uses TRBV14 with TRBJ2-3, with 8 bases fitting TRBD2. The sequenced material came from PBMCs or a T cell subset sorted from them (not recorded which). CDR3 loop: CASSQVSGVTDTQYF. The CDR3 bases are TGTGCCAGCAGCCAAGTTAGCGGGGTCACAGATACGCAGTATTTT.